This T cell receptor beta chain is drawn from a study of cytomegalovirus exposure and HLA in healthy donors. Study outcomes and limitations: A later analysis showed HLA-associated TCR beta chains outstripping equally common others in clonal expansion.

Notes on this clone: The target antigen is unknown.

The CDR3 sequence is 15 residues long. From germline, CDR1 is PRHDT and CDR2 FYEKMQ (reference sequence). The V and J ends lost 5 bases and 1 base, in that order; junction bases with no gene match: 6. A multiplex PCR was run with 60 Vbeta primers and 13 Jbeta primers. The method was immunoSEQ multiplex PCR; TCRdb's version includes in-frame clones alone and lacks a portion of them. The repertoire holds about 130,000 clones, with 75% to 85% as singletons. Sequencing was done on a sample of PBMCs. The chain combines TRBV13 with TRBJ2-5; 8 nucleotides match TRBD1. This TCR was sampled from a man aged 45 to 65 in good health and CMV-seronegative. This chain's CDR3 is CASSPGTGGQETQYF. The CDR3 DNA is TGTGCCAGCAGCCCCGGGACAGGAGGCCAAGAGACCCAGTACTTC. The complete variable domain, with remaining parts taken from reference TRBV13 and TRBJ2-5, reads AAGVIQSPRHLIKEKRETATLKCYPIPRHDTVYWYQQGPGQDPQFLISFYEKMQSDKGSIPDRFSAQQFSDYHSELNMSSLELGDSALYFCASSPGTGGQETQYFGPGTRLLVL.